Listed below are T cell receptor beta chains from one sample, sequenced in a study of blood T cell repertoires in COVID-19. Sequencing used immunoSEQ multiplex PCR; TCRdb keeps in-frame clones, though not all of them. The sample carries 250,000 to 300,000 clones, approximately 86% recorded once. The sequencing input was peripheral blood. These receptor sequences come from a man under 40 with active or convalescent COVID-19. Both conserved end residues are part of each CDR3. D genes are given only for firm matches. The listing skips clone size in some rows; elsewhere it reads once, few, many or a size class.

v_call: TRBV11-2; cdr3_length: 15; clone_size: few; j_call: TRBJ2-7; d_call: .; cdr3_aa: CASSANSRSSYEQYF; cdr3_nt: TGTGCCAGCAGCGCTAACAGTCGTTCCAGTTACGAGCAGTACTTC
v_call: TRBV11-2; cdr3_length: 12; clone_size: .; j_call: TRBJ2-5; d_call: .; cdr3_aa: CASVRGRETQYF; cdr3_nt: TGTGCCAGCGTGCGAGGGAGAGAGACCCAGTACTTC
v_call: TRBV19; cdr3_length: 14; clone_size: .; j_call: TRBJ1-2; d_call: .; cdr3_aa: CATSGGRHNYGYTF; cdr3_nt: TGTGCCACTAGCGGGGGACGGCATAACTATGGCTACACCTTC
v_call: TRBV6-5; cdr3_length: 15; clone_size: .; j_call: TRBJ1-1; d_call: TRBD1; cdr3_aa: CASSWGTAPYTEAFF; cdr3_nt: TGTGCCAGCAGTTGGGGGACAGCCCCGTACACTGAAGCTTTCTTT
v_call: TRBV6-5; cdr3_length: 12; clone_size: few; j_call: TRBJ1-2; d_call: .; cdr3_aa: CASSGGGYGYTF; cdr3_nt: TGTGCCAGCAGCGGGGGGGGCTATGGCTACACCTTC
v_call: TRBV30; cdr3_length: 12; clone_size: .; j_call: TRBJ2-7; d_call: .; cdr3_aa: CAWMSWSYEQYF; cdr3_nt: TGTGCCTGGATGTCCTGGAGTTACGAGCAGTACTTC
v_call: TRBV27; cdr3_length: 16; clone_size: .; j_call: TRBJ1-6; d_call: TRBD1; cdr3_aa: CASSAQGDGYNSPLHF; cdr3_nt: TGTGCCAGCAGTGCACAGGGGGACGGATATAATTCACCCCTCCACTTT
v_call: TRBV9; cdr3_length: 15; clone_size: once; j_call: TRBJ2-7; d_call: .; cdr3_aa: CASSRLDSALGEQYF; cdr3_nt: TGTGCCAGCAGCCGGCTAGACTCCGCTTTGGGTGAGCAGTACTTC
v_call: TRBV11-2; cdr3_length: 17; clone_size: once; j_call: TRBJ1-5; d_call: .; cdr3_aa: CASSSGTEVYSNQPQHF; cdr3_nt: TGTGCCAGCAGCTCGGGGACTGAAGTATATAGCAATCAGCCCCAGCATTTT
v_call: TRBV10-3; cdr3_length: 15; clone_size: .; j_call: TRBJ1-3; d_call: TRBD1; cdr3_aa: CAISSPLDRGNTIYF; cdr3_nt: TGTGCCATCAGTTCTCCATTAGACAGGGGTAACACCATATATTTT
v_call: TRBV30; cdr3_length: 15; clone_size: .; j_call: TRBJ2-3; d_call: TRBD2; cdr3_aa: CAWTRTSGGADTQYF; cdr3_nt: TGTGCCTGGACCCGGACTAGCGGGGGGGCGGATACGCAGTATTTT
v_call: TRBV5-5; cdr3_length: 11; clone_size: .; j_call: TRBJ1-4; d_call: .; cdr3_aa: CASSFDEKLFF; cdr3_nt: TGTGCCAGCAGCTTCGATGAAAAACTGTTTTTT
v_call: TRBV7-2; cdr3_length: 19; clone_size: .; j_call: TRBJ2-7; d_call: .; cdr3_aa: CASSLAYPAGIVGSYEQYF; cdr3_nt: TGTGCCAGCAGCTTAGCTTATCCAGCGGGTATCGTTGGGTCCTACGAGCAGTACTTC
v_call: TRBV19; cdr3_length: 15; clone_size: few; j_call: TRBJ1-1; d_call: TRBD1; cdr3_aa: CASSIRGQGFSEAFF; cdr3_nt: TGTGCCAGTAGTATAAGGGGGCAGGGTTTTTCTGAAGCTTTCTTT
v_call: TRBV9; cdr3_length: 15; clone_size: .; j_call: TRBJ1-2; d_call: .; cdr3_aa: CASSPGEQSNYGYTF; cdr3_nt: TGTGCCAGCAGCCCGGGAGAACAGTCTAACTATGGCTACACCTTC
v_call: TRBV28; cdr3_length: 13; clone_size: .; j_call: TRBJ2-7; d_call: TRBD1; cdr3_aa: CASSLQGVYEQYF; cdr3_nt: TGTGCCAGCAGTTTACAGGGGGTCTACGAGCAGTACTTC
v_call: TRBV21-1; cdr3_length: 20; clone_size: .; j_call: TRBJ2-7; d_call: .; cdr3_aa: CASSPRPPGQNPRSSYEQYF; cdr3_nt: TGTGCCAGCAGCCCGAGACCTCCGGGACAGAACCCAAGGAGCTCCTACGAGCAGTACTTC
v_call: TRBV6-5; cdr3_length: 14; clone_size: .; j_call: TRBJ2-7; d_call: .; cdr3_aa: CASSYGGRSYEQYF; cdr3_nt: TGTGCCAGCAGTTACGGGGGCCGCTCCTACGAGCAGTACTTC
v_call: TRBV15; cdr3_length: 13; clone_size: .; j_call: TRBJ1-4; d_call: .; cdr3_aa: CATSRETGRKLFF; cdr3_nt: TGTGCCACCAGCAGAGAAACAGGGAGAAAACTGTTTTTT
v_call: TRBV7-9; cdr3_length: 14; clone_size: .; j_call: TRBJ2-7; d_call: TRBD2; cdr3_aa: CASSLLAGFYEQYF; cdr3_nt: TGTGCCAGCAGCTTACTAGCGGGGTTCTACGAGCAGTACTTC
v_call: TRBV2; cdr3_length: 15; clone_size: .; j_call: TRBJ2-3; d_call: .; cdr3_aa: CASSEWVQETDTQYF; cdr3_nt: TGTGCCAGCAGTGAATGGGTACAGGAAACAGATACGCAGTATTTT
v_call: TRBV5-1; cdr3_length: 15; clone_size: .; j_call: TRBJ2-5; d_call: .; cdr3_aa: CASSLGGGQEETQYF; cdr3_nt: TGCGCCAGCAGCTTGGGCGGGGGCCAGGAAGAGACCCAGTACTTC
v_call: TRBV2; cdr3_length: 13; clone_size: .; j_call: TRBJ2-1; d_call: .; cdr3_aa: CASYRDKGSEQFF; cdr3_nt: TGTGCCAGCTACCGGGACAAGGGAAGTGAGCAGTTCTTC
v_call: TRBV10-3; cdr3_length: 17; clone_size: .; j_call: TRBJ1-4; d_call: .; cdr3_aa: CAISESGGLSPVEKLFF; cdr3_nt: TGTGCCATCAGTGAGTCAGGGGGTCTCAGCCCCGTTGAAAAACTGTTTTTT
v_call: TRBV29-1; cdr3_length: 13; clone_size: .; j_call: TRBJ2-4; d_call: .; cdr3_aa: CSVVRLAKNIQYF; cdr3_nt: TGCAGCGTTGTCAGGCTAGCCAAAAACATTCAGTACTTC
v_call: TRBV27; cdr3_length: 20; clone_size: once; j_call: TRBJ2-2; d_call: TRBD2; cdr3_aa: CASSFQTSGGYIANTGELFF; cdr3_nt: TGTGCCAGCAGTTTCCAAACTAGCGGGGGTTACATCGCGAACACCGGGGAGCTGTTTTTT
v_call: TRBV12-5; cdr3_length: 17; clone_size: .; j_call: TRBJ2-1; d_call: TRBD2; cdr3_aa: CASGLVGPGGGYNEQFF; cdr3_nt: TGTGCTAGTGGTTTGGTAGGCCCCGGGGGGGGCTACAATGAGCAGTTCTTC
v_call: TRBV10-3; cdr3_length: 14; clone_size: .; j_call: TRBJ1-1; d_call: .; cdr3_aa: CAISASTGPTEAFF; cdr3_nt: TGTGCCATCAGTGCATCGACAGGCCCAACTGAAGCTTTCTTT
v_call: TRBV30; cdr3_length: 15; clone_size: .; j_call: TRBJ2-1; d_call: .; cdr3_aa: CAWSPKIGLYNEQFF; cdr3_nt: TGTGCCTGGAGTCCAAAAATAGGACTATACAATGAGCAGTTCTTC
v_call: TRBV21-1; cdr3_length: 14; clone_size: few; j_call: TRBJ1-5; d_call: .; cdr3_aa: CASGGQYSNQPQHF; cdr3_nt: TGTGCCAGCGGGGGCCAGTATAGCAATCAGCCCCAGCATTTT
v_call: TRBV3-1/TRBV3-2; cdr3_length: 13; clone_size: .; j_call: TRBJ1-6; d_call: TRBD1; cdr3_aa: CASSRDRDSPLHF; cdr3_nt: TGTGCCAGCAGCCGAGACAGGGATTCACCCCTCCACTTT
v_call: TRBV4-2; cdr3_length: 15; clone_size: .; j_call: TRBJ1-6; d_call: .; cdr3_aa: CASSRSQAGESPLHF; cdr3_nt: TGTGCCAGCAGCCGTAGCCAAGCGGGGGAATCACCCCTCCACTTT